These 11 T cell receptor beta chains originate from one sample sequenced in a study of molecular identifiers for immune sequencing clone quantification (dated by TCRdb to the late 2010s). Libraries were made using PCR. This sample was sequenced with a NextSeq 500. TCRdb itself trimmed the public reads at Q25 with fastp, ran MiXCR and retained productive beta chains. Entries that share a CDR3 protein sequence are merged under the most common genes and DNA. The sample table shows around 320,000 distinct CDR3 sequences, and roughly 24% are seen once. 0.74% of the sample rests with the top ten. The sequenced sample was naive CD8+ T cells from blood, with Jurkat cell RNA spiked in. Interpreted using the paper, the cell subset or site label stands for: FACS-sorted CD8+CD4-CCR7+CD45RA+ naive T cells. The origin of the receptors is a human donor in good health. Some libraries in this study had Jurkat cell RNA spiked in.

This clonotype has more than one count but fewer than ten. The chain combines TRBV9 with TRBJ2-7; the D is unclear. The CDR3 extends over 15 amino acids. The germline CDR1 and CDR2 sequences are SGDLS and YYNGEE. Between the trimmed V and J ends, which lost 6 bases and 5 bases, there was a span of 21 bases. The CDR3 DNA sequence: TGTGCCAGCAACCCTCACTCGGAGCCCGAGGACGAGCAGTACTTC. It translates to CASNPHSEPEDEQYF.

This clonotype appeared a single time. A read error may explain this, as a much larger clone is one base away. The CDR3 DNA follows: TGTGCCAGCAGCGGGGTGCGGGCGAAAGGAGATACGCAGTATTTT. Translating gives CASSGVRAKGDTQYF. The chain couples TRBV7-9 to TRBJ2-3; TRBD2 might be the D (5 bases). From germline, CDR1 is SEHNR and CDR2 FQNEAQ (reference sequence). V lost 5 bases, J lost 5 bases, and 17 bases lay in between. This CDR3 spans 15 amino acids. The variable domain in full, completed from reference TRBV7-9 and TRBJ2-3, reads DTGVSQNPRHKITKRGQNVTFRCDPISEHNRLYWYRQTLGQGPEFLTYFQNEAQLEKSRLLSDRFSAERPKGSFSTLEIQRTEQGDSAMYLCASSGVRAKGDTQYFGPGTRLTVL.

A word on this clonotype: A clone one base away is much larger, so this may be a read error. J is TRBJ2-2 and V is TRBV7-9; tentatively, D is TRBD2 (6 bases). The CDR3 consists of 16 residues. Germline CDR1 and CDR2: SEHNR and FQNEAQ (reference sequence). V was shortened by 5 bases and J by 6 bases, with 19 bases between the two germline ends. DNA for the CDR3: TGTGCCAGCAGCGCTCACGGGGGAGGTGACCCCGGGGAGCTGTTTTTT. Amino acid sequence: CASSAHGGGDPGELFF.

With respect to this clonotype: The conserved phenylalanine or tryptophan is not found at the CDR3 terminus, so this likely reflects a read error. The V and J genes are TRBV7-9 and TRBJ2-3; 7 nucleotides align to TRBD2. With 5 bases clipped from V and 6 bases from J, the junction kept 14 bases outside the gene matches. The germline V gene encodes CDR1 SEHNR and CDR2 FQNEAQ (reference sequence). The CDR3 runs 16 residues. The CDR3 sequence is CASSPRVWEGRDTQYS. The CDR3 DNA sequence: TGTGCCAGCAGCCCTAGAGTCTGGGAGGGACGGGATACGCAGTATTCT.

This clonotype has a count of ten or more. The chain recombines TRBV28 with TRBJ1-1; no clear D. The CDR3 is 15 amino acids. Germline CDR1 reads MDHEN; CDR2 reads SYDVKM. The ends were cut back, 0 bases at V and 3 bases at J, with 11 bases in the middle. The CDR3 loop is CASSLWGSRDTEAFF. CDR3 coding DNA: TGTGCCAGCAGTTTATGGGGGAGCCGGGACACTGAAGCTTTCTTT.

This clonotype was counted ten times or more. This chain uses TRBV12-3 or TRBV12-4 with TRBJ2-5; 8 bases line up with TRBD1. This CDR3 has 14 residues. Trimming at V came to 5 bases and at J to 1 base, leaving 3 bases not matched to a gene. CDR3 sequence: CASSPTGVQETQYF. As DNA, the CDR3 is TGTGCCAGCAGTCCGACAGGGGTCCAAGAGACCCAGTACTTC.

This chain links TRBV20-1 with TRBJ1-1, with TRBD1 identical over 7 bases. V lost 3 bases and J lost 4; bases outside the gene matches: 8. Germline V lookup: CDR1 DFQATT, CDR2 SNEGSKA (reference sequence). CDR3 length: 14 amino acids. CDR3 in amino acids: CSASDDRVGTEAFF. Written as DNA, the CDR3 is TGCAGTGCTAGCGACGACAGGGTGGGCACTGAAGCTTTCTTT.

CDR3: CASSPMEGVVVTQYF. The CDR3 DNA is TGTGCCAGCAGCCCCATGGAGGGCGTCGTGGTGACCCAGTACTTC. This chain links TRBV27 with TRBJ2-5; a weak D match, TRBD2 (6 bases). The V gene's germline CDR1 is MNHEY and CDR2 SMNVEV (reference sequence). Deletions cut 6 bases from V and 7 bases from J, with 21 bases between. There are 15 residues in the CDR3.

J is TRBJ1-2 and V is TRBV3-1, with D possibly TRBD1 on 5 matching bases. V was shortened by 1 base and J by 8 bases, with 14 bases between the two germline ends. Germline V CDR1 and CDR2: LGHDT, YNNKEL (reference sequence). The CDR3 sequence is 14 residues long. The CDR3 sequence: CASSQVDSRAGYTF. The CDR3 nucleotides read TGTGCCAGCAGCCAAGTCGACAGCCGAGCGGGCTACACCTTC.

The chain couples TRBV5-4 to TRBJ2-7, with 10 bases lining up with TRBD1. V lost 4 bases, J lost 2 bases, and 9 bases stayed unmatched. This CDR3 region has 16 residues. Per the germline V gene, CDR1 is SGHNT and CDR2 is YYREEE (reference sequence). This chain's CDR3 is CASSPGTGDKAYEQYF. CDR3 DNA: TGTGCCAGCAGCCCCGGGACAGGGGATAAGGCCTACGAGCAGTACTTC.

This clonotype was detected a few times. The CDR3 sequence: CAWSVGESYEQYF. The CDR3 bases are TGTGCCTGGAGTGTAGGAGAGTCCTACGAGCAGTACTTC. The chain joins TRBV30 to TRBJ2-7; no definite D call. Germline V gene sequence: CDR1 GTSNPN, CDR2 SVGIG (reference sequence). Trimming shortened V by 0 bases and J by 1 base, and 7 bases separated the two germline ends. This CDR3 has 13 amino acids. Using reference TRBV30 and TRBJ2-7 for the parts outside the CDR3, the full variable domain is SQTIHQWPATLVQPVGSPLSLECTVEGTSNPNLYWYRQAAGRGLQLLFYSVGIGQISSEVPQNLSASRPQDRQFILSSKKLLLSDSGFYLCAWSVGESYEQYFGPGTRLTVT.